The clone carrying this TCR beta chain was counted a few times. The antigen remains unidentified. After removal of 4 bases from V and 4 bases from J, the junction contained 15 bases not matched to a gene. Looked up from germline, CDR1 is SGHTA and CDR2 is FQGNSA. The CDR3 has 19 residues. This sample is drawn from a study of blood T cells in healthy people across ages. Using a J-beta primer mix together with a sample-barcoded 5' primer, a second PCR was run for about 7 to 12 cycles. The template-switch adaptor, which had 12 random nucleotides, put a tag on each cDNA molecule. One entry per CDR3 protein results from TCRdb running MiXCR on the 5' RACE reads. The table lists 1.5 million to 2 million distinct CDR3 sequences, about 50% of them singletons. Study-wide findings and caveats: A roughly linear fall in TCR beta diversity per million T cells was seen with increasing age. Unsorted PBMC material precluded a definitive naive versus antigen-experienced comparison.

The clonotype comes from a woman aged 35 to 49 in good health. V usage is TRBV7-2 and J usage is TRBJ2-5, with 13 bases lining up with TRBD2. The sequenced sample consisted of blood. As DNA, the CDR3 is TGTGCCAGCAGCTCGAAGGGTAGGACTAGCGGGGGCCATGGAGAGACCCAGTACTTC. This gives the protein CASSSKGRTSGGHGETQYF.